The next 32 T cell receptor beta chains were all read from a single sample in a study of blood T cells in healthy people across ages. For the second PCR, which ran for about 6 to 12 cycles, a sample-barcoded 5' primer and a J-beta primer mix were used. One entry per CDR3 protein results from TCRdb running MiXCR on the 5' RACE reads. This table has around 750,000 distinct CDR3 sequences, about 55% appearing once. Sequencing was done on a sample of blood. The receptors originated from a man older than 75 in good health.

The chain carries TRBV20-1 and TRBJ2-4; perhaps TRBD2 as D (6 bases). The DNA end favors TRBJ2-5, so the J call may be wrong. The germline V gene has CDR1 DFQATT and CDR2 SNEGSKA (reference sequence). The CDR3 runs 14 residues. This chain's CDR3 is CSAEHRESLETQYF. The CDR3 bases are TGCAGTGCGGAACACCGGGAGTCCCTAGAGACCCAGTACTTC.

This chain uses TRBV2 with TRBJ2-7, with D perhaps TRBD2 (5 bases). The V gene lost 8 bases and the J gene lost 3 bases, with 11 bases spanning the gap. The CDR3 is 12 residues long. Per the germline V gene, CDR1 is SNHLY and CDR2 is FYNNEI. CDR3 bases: TGTGCCAGCGGGGAGCTCATCTACGAGCAGTACTTC. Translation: CASGELIYEQYF.

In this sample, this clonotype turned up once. The CDR3, as DNA: TGTGCCATCAGTGAGCAACAGGAGAACACTGAAGCTTTCTTT. Encoded protein: CAISEQQENTEAFF. This rearrangement joins TRBV10-3 to TRBJ1-1; the D gene is possibly TRBD1 (5 bases). Looked up from germline, CDR1 is ENHRY and CDR2 is SYGVKD. V lost 2 bases and J lost 1, with 8 bases in between. This CDR3 spans 14 amino acids.

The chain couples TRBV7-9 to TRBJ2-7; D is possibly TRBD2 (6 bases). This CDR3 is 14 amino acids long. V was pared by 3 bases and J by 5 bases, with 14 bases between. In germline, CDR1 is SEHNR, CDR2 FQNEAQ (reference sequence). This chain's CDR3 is CASSFWGVKNEQYF. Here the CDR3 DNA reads TGTGCCAGCAGCTTCTGGGGGGTGAAGAACGAGCAGTACTTC. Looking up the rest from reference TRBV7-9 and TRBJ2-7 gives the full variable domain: DTGVSQNPRHKITKRGQNVTFRCDPISEHNRLYWYRQTLGQGPEFLTYFQNEAQLEKSRLLSDRFSAERPKGSFSTLEIQRTEQGDSAMYLCASSFWGVKNEQYFGPGTRLTVT.

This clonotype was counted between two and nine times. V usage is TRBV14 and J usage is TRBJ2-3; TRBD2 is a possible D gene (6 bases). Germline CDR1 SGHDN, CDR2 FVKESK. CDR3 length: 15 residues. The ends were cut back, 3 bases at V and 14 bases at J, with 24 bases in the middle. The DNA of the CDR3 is TGTGCCAGCAGCCACCCGGGACTCAATAGAAGATACGCGTATTTT. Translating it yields CASSHPGLNRRYAYF.

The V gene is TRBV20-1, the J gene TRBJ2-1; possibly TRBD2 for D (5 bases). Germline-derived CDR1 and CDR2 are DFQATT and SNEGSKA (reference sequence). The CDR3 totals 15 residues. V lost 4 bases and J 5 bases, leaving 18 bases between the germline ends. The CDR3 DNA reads TGCAGTGCTACCCTCCCCGGGCGGGTCCACAATGAGCAGTTCTTC. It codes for CSATLPGRVHNEQFF.

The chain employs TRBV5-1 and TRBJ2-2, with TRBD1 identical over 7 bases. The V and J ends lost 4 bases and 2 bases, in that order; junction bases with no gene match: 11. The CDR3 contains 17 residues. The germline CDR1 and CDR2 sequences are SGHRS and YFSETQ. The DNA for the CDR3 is TGCGCCAGCAGCCGGTCCATAGGGACAGACAACACCGGGGAGCTGTTTTTT. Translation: CASSRSIGTDNTGELFF.

This chain's CDR3 is CASSLAARNYEQYF. For the CDR3, the DNA is TGTGCCAGCAGTTTAGCGGCCCGAAACTACGAGCAGTACTTC. The chain is built from TRBV6-5 and TRBJ2-7, with a possible D match to TRBD2 (6 bases). CDR1 MNHEY and CDR2 SVGAGI come from the germline V gene. V was pared by 4 bases and J by 3 bases, with 13 bases between. The CDR3 is 14 residues long.

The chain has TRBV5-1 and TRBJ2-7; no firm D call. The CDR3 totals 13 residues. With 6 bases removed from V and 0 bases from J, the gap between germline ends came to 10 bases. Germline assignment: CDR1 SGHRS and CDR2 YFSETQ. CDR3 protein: CASKALGSYEQYF. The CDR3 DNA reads TGCGCCAGCAAGGCCCTGGGCTCCTACGAGCAGTACTTC.

In DNA, the CDR3 is TGTGCCAGCAGCCAAGACCTCAGGGTTATTTGGGAGACCCAGTACTTC. Its protein product is CASSQDLRVIWETQYF. The chain is built from TRBV3-1 and TRBJ2-5; maybe TRBD1 (5 bases). The CDR3 covers 16 residues. Germline assignment: CDR1 LGHDT and CDR2 YNNKEL (reference sequence). The ends were cut back, 0 bases at V and 5 bases at J, with 16 bases in the middle.

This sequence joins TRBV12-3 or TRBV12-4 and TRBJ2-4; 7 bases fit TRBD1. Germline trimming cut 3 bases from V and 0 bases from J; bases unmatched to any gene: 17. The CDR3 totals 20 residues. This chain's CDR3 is CASSFGDSSITIIAKNIQYF. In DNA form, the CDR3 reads TGTGCCAGCAGTTTTGGGGACAGCAGCATTACCATAATAGCCAAAAACATTCAGTACTTC.

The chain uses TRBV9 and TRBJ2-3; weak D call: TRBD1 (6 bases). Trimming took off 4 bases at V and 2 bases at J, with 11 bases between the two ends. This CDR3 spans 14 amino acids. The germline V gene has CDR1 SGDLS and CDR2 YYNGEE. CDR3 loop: CASSPRDNTDTQYF. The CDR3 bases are TGTGCCAGCAGCCCCCGGGACAACACAGATACGCAGTATTTT.

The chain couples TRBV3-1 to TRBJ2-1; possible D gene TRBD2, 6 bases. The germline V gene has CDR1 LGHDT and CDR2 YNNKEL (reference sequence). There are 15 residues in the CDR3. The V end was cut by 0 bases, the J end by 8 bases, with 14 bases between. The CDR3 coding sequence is TGTGCCAGCAGCCAAGATTCCCCGGGAGTTGATGAGCAGTTCTTC. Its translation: CASSQDSPGVDEQFF.

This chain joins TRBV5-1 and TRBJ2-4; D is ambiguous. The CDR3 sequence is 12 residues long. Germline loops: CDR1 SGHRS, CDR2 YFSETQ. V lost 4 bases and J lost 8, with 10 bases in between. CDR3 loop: CASSPGPDIQYF. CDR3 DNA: TGCGCCAGCAGCCCCGGGCCCGACATTCAGTACTTC.

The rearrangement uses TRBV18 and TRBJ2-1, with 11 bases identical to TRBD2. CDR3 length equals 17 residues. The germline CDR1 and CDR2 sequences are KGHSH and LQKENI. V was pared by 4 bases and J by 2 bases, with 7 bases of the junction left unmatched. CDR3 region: CASSRQGLADAYNEQFF. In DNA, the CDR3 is TGTGCCAGCTCACGCCAGGGACTAGCGGACGCCTACAATGAGCAGTTCTTC.

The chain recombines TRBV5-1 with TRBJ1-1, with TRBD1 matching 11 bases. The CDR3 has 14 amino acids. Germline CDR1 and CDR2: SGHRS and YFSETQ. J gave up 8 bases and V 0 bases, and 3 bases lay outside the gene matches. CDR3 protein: CASSLEGQGGEAFF. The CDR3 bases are TGCGCCAGCAGCTTGGAGGGACAGGGGGGCGAAGCTTTCTTT.

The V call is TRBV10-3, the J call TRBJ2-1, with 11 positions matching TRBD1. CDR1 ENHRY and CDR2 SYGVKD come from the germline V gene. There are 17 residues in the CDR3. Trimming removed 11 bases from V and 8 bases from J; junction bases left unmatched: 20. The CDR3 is CALRTGGEGRVRDEQFF. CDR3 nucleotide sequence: TGTGCCCTAAGGACAGGGGGCGAAGGACGGGTTAGGGATGAGCAGTTCTTC.

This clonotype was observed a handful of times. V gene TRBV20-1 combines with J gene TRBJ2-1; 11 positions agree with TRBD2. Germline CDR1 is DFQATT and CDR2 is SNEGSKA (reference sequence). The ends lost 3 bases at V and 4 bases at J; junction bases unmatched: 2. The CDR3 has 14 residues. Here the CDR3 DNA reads TGCAGTGCTAGTACTAGCGGGAGATACAATGAGCAGTTCTTC. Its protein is CSASTSGRYNEQFF.

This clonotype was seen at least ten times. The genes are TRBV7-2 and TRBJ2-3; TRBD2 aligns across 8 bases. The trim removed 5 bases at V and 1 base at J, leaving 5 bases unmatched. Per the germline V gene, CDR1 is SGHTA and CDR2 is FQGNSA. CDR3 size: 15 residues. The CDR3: CASSPKLAGTDTQYF. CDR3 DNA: TGTGCCAGCAGCCCGAAACTAGCGGGCACAGATACGCAGTATTTT. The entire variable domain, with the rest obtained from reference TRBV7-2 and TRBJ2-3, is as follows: GAGVSQSPSNKVTEKGKDVELRCDPISGHTALYWYRQSLGQGLEFLIYFQGNSAPDKSGLPSDRFSAERTGGSVSTLTIQRTQQEDSAVYLCASSPKLAGTDTQYFGPGTRLTVL.

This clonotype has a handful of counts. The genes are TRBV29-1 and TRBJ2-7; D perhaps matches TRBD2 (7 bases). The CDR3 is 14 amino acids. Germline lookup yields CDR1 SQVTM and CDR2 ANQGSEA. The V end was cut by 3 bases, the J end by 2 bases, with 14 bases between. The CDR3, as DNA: TGCAGCGTTGAGGTGGGGGCGGGGGCCTACGAGCAGTACTTC. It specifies CSVEVGAGAYEQYF.

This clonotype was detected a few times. CDR3 sequence: CASSLQGSSYNEQFF. CDR3 in DNA: TGTGCCAGCAGTCTACAGGGAAGCTCCTACAATGAGCAGTTCTTC. The rearrangement joins TRBV6-5 to TRBJ2-1; TRBD1 is a possible D gene (6 bases). CDR3 length: 15 amino acids. V dropped 5 bases and J dropped 0 bases, with 11 bases sitting between them. Germline CDR1 reads MNHEY; CDR2 reads SVGAGI.

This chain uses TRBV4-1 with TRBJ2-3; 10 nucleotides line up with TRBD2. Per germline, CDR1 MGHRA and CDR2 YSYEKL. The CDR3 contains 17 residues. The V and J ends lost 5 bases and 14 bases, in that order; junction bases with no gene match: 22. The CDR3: CASSSLETSGSHRDAYF. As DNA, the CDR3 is TGCGCCAGCAGCTCCCTCGAGACTAGCGGGTCCCACAGAGACGCGTATTTT.

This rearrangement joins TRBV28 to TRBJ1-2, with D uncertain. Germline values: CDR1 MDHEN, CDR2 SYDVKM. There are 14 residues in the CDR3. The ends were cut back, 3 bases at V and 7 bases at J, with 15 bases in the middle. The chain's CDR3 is CASSFETSNGGYTF. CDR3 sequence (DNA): TGTGCCAGCAGTTTTGAGACTTCGAACGGTGGCTACACCTTC.

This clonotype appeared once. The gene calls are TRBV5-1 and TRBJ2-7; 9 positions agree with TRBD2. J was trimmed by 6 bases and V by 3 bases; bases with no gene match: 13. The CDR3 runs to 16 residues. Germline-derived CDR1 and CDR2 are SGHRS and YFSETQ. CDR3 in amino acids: CASSSGGLAQHAEQYF. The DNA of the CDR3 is TGCGCCAGCAGCTCGGGGGGACTAGCCCAACACGCCGAGCAGTACTTC.

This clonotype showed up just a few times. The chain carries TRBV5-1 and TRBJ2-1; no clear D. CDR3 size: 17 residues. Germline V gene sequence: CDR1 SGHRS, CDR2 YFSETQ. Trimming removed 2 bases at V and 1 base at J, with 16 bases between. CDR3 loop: CASSLPASGSSYNEQFF. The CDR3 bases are TGCGCCAGCAGCTTACCAGCATCCGGGTCGTCCTACAATGAGCAGTTCTTC.

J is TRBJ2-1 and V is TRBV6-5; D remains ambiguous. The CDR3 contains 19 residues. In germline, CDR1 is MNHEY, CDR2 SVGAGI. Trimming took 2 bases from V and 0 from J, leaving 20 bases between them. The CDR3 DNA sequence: TGTGCCAGCAGTTACACTGGGTGGACGGACGTCAGCTCCTACAATGAGCAGTTCTTC. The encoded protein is CASSYTGWTDVSSYNEQFF.

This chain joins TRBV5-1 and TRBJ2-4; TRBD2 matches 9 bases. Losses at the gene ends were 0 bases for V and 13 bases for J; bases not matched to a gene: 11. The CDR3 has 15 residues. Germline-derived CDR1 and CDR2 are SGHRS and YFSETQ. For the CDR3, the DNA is TGCGCCAGCAGCTTGGGGCTAGCGGGATACAATGAGCAGTACTTC. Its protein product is CASSLGLAGYNEQYF.

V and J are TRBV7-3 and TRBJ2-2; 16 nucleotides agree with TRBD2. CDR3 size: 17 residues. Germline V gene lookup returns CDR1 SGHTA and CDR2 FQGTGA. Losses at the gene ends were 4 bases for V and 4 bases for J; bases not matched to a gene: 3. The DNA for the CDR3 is TGTGCCAGCAGCTCGGGACTAGCGGGAGGGTCCACCGGGGAGCTGTTTTTT. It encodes CASSSGLAGGSTGELFF.

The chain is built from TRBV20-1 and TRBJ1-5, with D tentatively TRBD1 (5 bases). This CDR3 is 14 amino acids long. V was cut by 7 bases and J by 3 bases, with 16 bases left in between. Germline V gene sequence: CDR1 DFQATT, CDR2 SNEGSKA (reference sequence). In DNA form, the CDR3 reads TGCAGTGGCCAGGGAGGGTGGGACAATCAGCCCCAGCATTTT. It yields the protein CSGQGGWDNQPQHF.

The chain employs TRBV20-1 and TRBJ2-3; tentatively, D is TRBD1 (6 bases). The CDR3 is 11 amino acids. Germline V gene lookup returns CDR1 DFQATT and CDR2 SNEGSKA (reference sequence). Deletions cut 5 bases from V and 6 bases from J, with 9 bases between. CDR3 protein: CSAGRGDTQYF. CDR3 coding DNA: TGCAGTGCTGGCAGGGGTGATACGCAGTATTTT.

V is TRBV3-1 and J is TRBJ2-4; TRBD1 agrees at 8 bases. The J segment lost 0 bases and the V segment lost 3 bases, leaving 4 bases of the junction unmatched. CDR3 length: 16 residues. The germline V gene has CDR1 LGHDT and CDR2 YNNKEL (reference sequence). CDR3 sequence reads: CASSHGTGRAKNIQYF. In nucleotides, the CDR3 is TGTGCCAGCAGCCACGGGACAGGACGAGCCAAAAACATTCAGTACTTC.

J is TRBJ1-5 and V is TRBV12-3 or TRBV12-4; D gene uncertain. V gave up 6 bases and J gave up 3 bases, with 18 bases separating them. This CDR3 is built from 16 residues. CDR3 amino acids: CASSTARQLVNQPQHF. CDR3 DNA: TGTGCCAGCAGCACCGCCCGGCAATTGGTCAATCAGCCCCAGCATTTT.